This T cell receptor (beta chain) was found in a study of T cell responses to AZD1222 COVID-19 vaccine. Study-level points and caveats: Spike was spanned by vaccine-associated CD4 TCRs, which were dominant at 160-218 and 743-854.

On this clone: Its antigen is as yet unknown.

Germline CDR1 is SGDLS and CDR2 is YYNGEE. V lost 0 bases to trimming and J lost 1 base, with 4 bases between them. The CDR3 spans 13 residues. The protocol was immunoSEQ multiplex PCR, while the TCRdb copy is restricted to in-frame clones and leaves out a portion. The sample contains 130,000 or so clones, 85% to 95% of which appear only once. Here the sequenced sample was peripheral blood, taken on day 0 of AZD1222 vaccination. This clonotype was obtained from an adult in good health. The chain is built from TRBV9 and TRBJ1-1; D gene ambiguous. In DNA, the CDR3 is TGTGCCAGCAGCGTAGCTCCGAACACTGAAGCTTTCTTT. Its translation is CASSVAPNTEAFF.